This T cell receptor beta chain was documented in a study of OX40 agonist ivuxolimab in advanced cancers. Sequenced by immunoSEQ multiplex PCR; TCRdb stores in-frame clones only, minus some. The table includes about 54,000 clones, 80% to 95% detected once. The CDR3 is 14 residues long. Germline CDR1 and CDR2: MNHEY and SMNVEV (reference sequence). The V gene lost 3 bases and the J gene lost 4 bases, with 12 bases spanning the gap. The genes are TRBV27 and TRBJ1-1; a weak D match, TRBD1 (5 bases). The receptor was isolated from an adult with an advanced solid tumor such as melanoma, head and neck, liver or kidney cancer. Sequences were derived from CD4+ or CD8+ T cells sorted from blood, sampled in a trial of the OX40 agonist ivuxolimab. CDR3 in amino acids: CASSFFGAGTEAFF. Here the CDR3 DNA reads TGTGCCAGCAGTTTCTTTGGGGCCGGCACTGAAGCTTTCTTT.